This passage covers 18 T cell receptor beta chains from one sample sequenced in a study of blood T cell repertoires in COVID-19. Using immunoSEQ multiplex PCR, the repertoire was profiled, and TCRdb retains in-frame clones only, with some absent. The sample includes about 320,000 clones, about 89% seen only once; the top ten take 4% to 6%. The sequencing sample was made of PBMCs or T cells enriched from blood (not recorded which). Receptor source: a man aged 55 to 70 who had recovered from COVID-19.

The rearrangement links TRBV6-5 to TRBJ2-7, with TRBD2 identical over 10 bases. J was trimmed by 0 bases and V by 7 bases; bases with no gene match: 6. The CDR3 runs 15 residues. Germline CDR1 MNHEY, CDR2 SVGAGI. The CDR3 spells CASKLGLAVSYEQYF. CDR3 coding DNA: TGTGCCAGCAAGTTAGGACTAGCGGTCTCCTACGAGCAGTACTTC.

This chain connects TRBV7-8 to TRBJ2-7, with 9 bases fitting TRBD2. Germline V gene lookup returns CDR1 SGHVS and CDR2 FQNEAQ. The length of the CDR3 is 14 residues. V shed 4 bases, J shed 4 bases, and the junction held 5 bases outside the gene matches. The CDR3: CASSSGTSRYEQYF. CDR3 in DNA: TGTGCCAGCAGCTCCGGGACTAGCAGGTACGAGCAGTACTTC.

J is TRBJ2-3 and V is TRBV7-3; 10 positions match TRBD2. Germline CDR1 and CDR2: SGHTA and FQGTGA. The trim removed 5 bases at V and 6 bases at J, leaving 11 bases unmatched. This CDR3 has 16 amino acids. CDR3 in DNA: TGTGCCAGCAGCGTAAGAGCCGGGACTAGCGCCGATACGCAGTATTTT. Translating it yields CASSVRAGTSADTQYF.

This clone has a single count. V gene TRBV6-5 combines with J gene TRBJ1-1, with D uncertain. CDR3 length: 12 amino acids. The ends were cut back, 2 bases at V and 11 bases at J, with 12 bases in the middle. CDR1 and CDR2 (germline): MNHEY, SVGAGI. The CDR3 nucleotides are TGTGCCAGCAGTTACGAGGGAACAAAGGCTTTCTTT. This translates into CASSYEGTKAFF.

This rearrangement joins TRBV7-8 to TRBJ2-7, with TRBD2 matching over 9 bases. V was clipped by 5 bases and J by 2 bases; unmatched bases: 19. Germline CDR1 is SGHVS and CDR2 is FQNEAQ. This CDR3 comprises 19 residues. The CDR3 is CASSLRTSDILGDPYEQYF. CDR3 in DNA: TGTGCCAGCAGCCTTCGGACTAGCGACATTCTAGGGGATCCCTACGAGCAGTACTTC.

The V call is TRBV2, the J call TRBJ2-3, with 7 nucleotides matching TRBD2. The CDR3 consists of 15 residues. Looked up from germline, CDR1 is SNHLY and CDR2 is FYNNEI. The V segment lost 6 bases and the J segment 4 bases; nucleotides outside the gene matches: 10. The CDR3 DNA reads TGTGCCAGCAGCCAGACTAGCCCCGTAGCAGATACGCAGTATTTT. This translates into CASSQTSPVADTQYF. The variable domain in full, with the rest retrieved from reference TRBV2 and TRBJ2-3, is EPEVTQTPSHQVTQMGQEVILRCVPISNHLYFYWYRQILGQKVEFLVSFYNNEISEKSEIFDDQFSVERPDGSNFTLKIRSTKLEDSAMYFCASSQTSPVADTQYFGPGTRLTVL.

V is TRBV18 and J is TRBJ1-1, with D hard to call. CDR1 and CDR2 from the germline V gene are KGHSH and LQKENI. V was cut by 1 base and J by 4 bases, with 13 bases left in between. The CDR3 spans 15 residues. CDR3 in DNA: TGTGCCAGCTCACCACGGTCGGGAGGTCCCACTGAAGCTTTCTTT. It specifies CASSPRSGGPTEAFF.

This chain joins TRBV3-1 (or the pseudogene TRBV3-2) and TRBJ2-1; TRBD2 matches 8 bases. The germline gives CDR1 LGHDT, CDR2 YNNKEL (reference sequence). The CDR3 runs 15 residues. The V segment lost 1 base and the J segment 8 bases; nucleotides outside the gene matches: 7. This CDR3 is CASSQAGLAPHEQFF. DNA for the CDR3: TGTGCCAGCAGCCAAGCCGGACTAGCTCCCCATGAGCAGTTCTTC.

This sequence joins TRBV6-5 and TRBJ1-5; 7 bases fit TRBD1. Germline V gives CDR1 MNHEY, CDR2 SVGAGI. This CDR3 spans 16 amino acids. With 0 bases clipped from V and 5 bases from J, the junction kept 7 bases outside the gene matches. The CDR3 here is CASSYSNRDSDQPQHF. The CDR3 bases are TGTGCCAGCAGTTACTCAAACCGGGACAGCGATCAGCCCCAGCATTTT.

V usage is TRBV3-1 (or the pseudogene TRBV3-2) and J usage is TRBJ2-7; 8 positions agree with TRBD2. From germline, CDR1 is LGHDT and CDR2 YNNKEL (reference sequence). V gave up 3 bases and J gave up 1 base; unmatched junction bases: 11. This CDR3 is built from 17 residues. CDR3 DNA sequence: TGTGCCAGCAGCCAGTTTGGCTCGGGGGGGAGTTCCTACGAGCAGTACTTC. This gives the protein CASSQFGSGGSSYEQYF.

The CDR3 sequence is CASRVTGGSGYTF. DNA for the CDR3: TGTGCCAGCAGGGTCACAGGGGGATCTGGCTACACCTTC. The rearrangement joins TRBV6-5 to TRBJ1-2; 8 bases fit TRBD1. CDR3 size: 13 residues. The V gene end was trimmed by 6 bases and the J gene end by 7 bases; junction bases not matched to a gene: 7. CDR1 MNHEY and CDR2 SVGAGI come from the germline V gene.

A single count supports this clone. CDR3 bases: TGTGCCAGCAGCGTGGACAATAATGAAAAACTGTTTTTT. Protein: CASSVDNNEKLFF. The chain carries TRBV5-6 and TRBJ1-4, with D possibly being TRBD1 (5 bases). V shed 4 bases and J shed 4 bases, with 8 bases lying between them. The CDR3 contains 13 residues. Germline V gene sequence: CDR1 SGHDT, CDR2 YYEEEE.

This clone was counted a single time. The CDR3 nucleotides are TGTGCCAGCAGCGCGGCGTGGGGCGGCACTGAAGCTTTCTTT. Translating gives CASSAAWGGTEAFF. The rearrangement joins TRBV7-9 to TRBJ1-1; TRBD1 is a possible D gene (5 bases). Trimming stripped 5 bases from V and 4 bases from J, with 14 bases between. Germline V gene data show CDR1 as SEHNR and CDR2 as FQNEAQ (reference sequence). This CDR3 contains 14 residues.

The chain joins TRBV5-1 to TRBJ2-7; 12 bases are a match to TRBD2. The CDR3 has 16 residues. V trimming: 2 bases; J trimming: 3 bases; junction bases outside the gene matches: 6. CDR1 SGHRS and CDR2 YFSETQ come from the germline V gene. This CDR3 is CASSFRTSGVNYEQYF. The CDR3 DNA follows: TGCGCCAGCAGCTTCCGGACTAGCGGGGTAAACTACGAGCAGTACTTC.

This chain uses TRBV28 with TRBJ2-7; D unresolved. CDR1 is MDHEN, CDR2 SYDVKM, per germline. Trimming pared 2 bases from V and 6 bases from J, leaving 11 bases between. The CDR3 totals 13 residues. CDR3 DNA sequence: TGTGCCAGCAGTTTAAAGAGCCCTCCCGAGCAGTACTTC. This translates into CASSLKSPPEQYF.

This clone was counted only a few times. V gene TRBV7-9 combines with J gene TRBJ2-7, with TRBD2 as a possible D gene (6 bases). V was pared by 2 bases and J by 0 bases, with 17 bases between. The CDR3 is 17 amino acids. CDR1 and CDR2 (germline): SEHNR, FQNEAQ (reference sequence). In DNA, the CDR3 is TGTGCCAGCAGCTTAAAACAGATAGCGGAAGACTCCTACGAGCAGTACTTC. Its translation is CASSLKQIAEDSYEQYF.

The chain couples TRBV5-4 to TRBJ2-5; TRBD2 aligns across 12 bases. CDR1 and CDR2 from the germline V gene are SGHNT and YYREEE (reference sequence). The CDR3 covers 17 residues. J lost 2 bases, V lost 2 bases, and 7 bases had no gene match. The CDR3 loop is CASSFAQLAGGQETQYF. CDR3 coding DNA: TGTGCCAGCAGCTTTGCCCAACTAGCGGGGGGACAAGAGACCCAGTACTTC.

The rearrangement uses TRBV2 and TRBJ1-1, with TRBD1 matching 7 bases. V shed 11 bases, J shed 5 bases, and the junction held 8 bases outside the gene matches. Germline lookup yields CDR1 SNHLY and CDR2 FYNNEI. This CDR3 contains 12 residues. The chain's CDR3 is CASDRVSTEAFF. CDR3 DNA sequence: TGTGCCTCCGACAGGGTCTCGACTGAAGCTTTCTTT.